A single T cell receptor beta chain is shown here with its context. The target antigen is unknown. Sequencing used immunoSEQ multiplex PCR; TCRdb keeps in-frame clones, though not all of them. The repertoire holds around 69,000 clones, with roughly nine tenths as singletons. These data are taken from a study of OX40 agonist ivuxolimab in advanced cancers. Study background: Patients received intravenous ivuxolimab every 2 weeks at 0.01 to 10 mg/kg.

Study-level points and caveats: Part of the nonresponder group also had normalized T-cell clonal expansion that was low.

V dropped 2 bases and J dropped 0 bases, with 8 bases sitting between them. This CDR3 is built from 15 residues. In germline, CDR1 is SEHNR, CDR2 FQNEAQ (reference sequence). This chain joins TRBV7-9 and TRBJ2-1, with D perhaps TRBD2 (6 bases). The sequence was obtained from an adult with an advanced solid tumor such as melanoma, head and neck, liver or kidney cancer. The sequences come from CD4+ or CD8+ T cells sorted from blood, collected in a trial of the OX40 agonist ivuxolimab. The CDR3 reads CASSLTGSSYNEQFF. The CDR3 DNA follows: TGTGCCAGCAGCTTAACCGGGAGCTCCTACAATGAGCAGTTCTTC.